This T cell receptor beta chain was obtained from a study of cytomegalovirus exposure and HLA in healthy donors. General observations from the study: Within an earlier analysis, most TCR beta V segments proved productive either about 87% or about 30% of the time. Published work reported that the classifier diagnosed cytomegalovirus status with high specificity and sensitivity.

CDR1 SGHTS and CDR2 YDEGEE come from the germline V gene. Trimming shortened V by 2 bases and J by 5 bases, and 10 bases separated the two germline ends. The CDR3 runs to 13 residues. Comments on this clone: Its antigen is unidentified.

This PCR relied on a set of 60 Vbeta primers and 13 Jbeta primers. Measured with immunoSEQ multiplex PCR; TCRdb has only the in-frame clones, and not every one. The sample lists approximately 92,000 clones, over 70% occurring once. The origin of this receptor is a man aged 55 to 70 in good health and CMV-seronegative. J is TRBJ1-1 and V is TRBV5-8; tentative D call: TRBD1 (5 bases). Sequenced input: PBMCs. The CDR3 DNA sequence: TGTGCCAGCAGCTTACTGGGGGGGACTGAAGCTTTCTTT. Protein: CASSLLGGTEAFF.